Presented here are 12 T cell receptor beta chains from one specimen sequenced in a study of T cell responses to AZD1222 COVID-19 vaccine. Measured with immunoSEQ multiplex PCR; TCRdb has only the in-frame clones, and not every one. This table has 95,000 to 120,000 clones, about 82% appearing once. Specimen: peripheral blood, collected on day 0 of AZD1222 vaccination. These receptors all stem from an adult in good health.

This clone appeared a single time. The chain couples TRBV7-2 to TRBJ1-2; D is unclear. Germline V lookup: CDR1 SGHTA, CDR2 FQGNSA. Trimming removed 0 bases from V and 10 bases from J, with 12 bases in between. The CDR3 loop spans 13 amino acids. CDR3 nucleotide sequence: TGTGCCAGCAGCTTAGCGGGTACAGCTCTCTACACCTTC. Translating it yields CASSLAGTALYTF.

This CDR3 reads CASSPGAGYGPLHF. CDR3 coding DNA: TGTGCCAGCAGCCCCGGAGCAGGGTACGGACCCCTCCACTTT. This chain joins TRBV7-9 and TRBJ1-6; D is possibly TRBD1 (5 bases). Per germline, CDR1 SEHNR and CDR2 FQNEAQ (reference sequence). This CDR3 is built from 14 residues. Trimming took off 5 bases at V and 12 bases at J, with 17 bases between the two ends. Based on the CDR3 plus reference TRBV7-9 and TRBJ1-6, the full variable domain is DTGVSQNPRHKITKRGQNVTFRCDPISEHNRLYWYRQTLGQGPEFLTYFQNEAQLEKSRLLSDRFSAERPKGSFSTLEIQRTEQGDSAMYLCASSPGAGYGPLHFGNGTRLTVT.

The rearrangement uses TRBV3-1 (or the pseudogene TRBV3-2) and TRBJ1-3; D not certain. V was shortened by 4 bases and J by 1 base, with 11 bases between the two germline ends. CDR3 size: 15 residues. Germline loops: CDR1 LGHDT, CDR2 YNNKEL (reference sequence). CDR3 sequence reads: CASSPPTASGNTIYF. DNA for the CDR3: TGTGCCAGCAGCCCCCCCACAGCTTCTGGAAACACCATATATTTT.

The chain couples TRBV6-1 to TRBJ2-3; D might be TRBD2 (6 bases). V lost 0 bases and J 9 bases, leaving 10 bases between the germline ends. Per germline, CDR1 MNHNS and CDR2 SASEGT. The CDR3 is 13 residues long. The CDR3 loop is CASSEARLDTQYF. CDR3 DNA: TGTGCCAGCAGTGAAGCGAGACTAGACACGCAGTATTTT.

The V and J genes are TRBV7-2 and TRBJ1-2; D may be TRBD1 (5 bases). In germline, CDR1 is SGHTA, CDR2 FQGNSA. CDR3 length: 16 residues. Trimming cost V 2 bases and J 6 bases, with 19 bases left between them. This chain's CDR3 is CASSLPPRTQQDGYTF. The CDR3 DNA reads TGTGCCAGCAGCTTACCCCCCCGGACACAGCAGGATGGCTACACCTTC.

The chain uses TRBV7-8 and TRBJ1-5; TRBD1 aligns across 7 bases. The CDR3 is 15 residues long. With V trimmed by 1 base and J by 4 bases, 4 bases remained unmatched. Germline CDR1 is SGHVS and CDR2 is FQNEAQ. CDR3 protein: CASSLGPGQNQPQHF. In DNA, the CDR3 is TGTGCCAGCAGCTTAGGCCCGGGACAGAATCAGCCCCAGCATTTT.

The chain links TRBV7-2 to TRBJ1-1; 7 bases map to TRBD1. This CDR3 contains 14 residues. Germline V gives CDR1 SGHTA, CDR2 FQGNSA. V was clipped by 10 bases and J by 5 bases; unmatched bases: 13. The CDR3: CATSRWDRNTEAFF. The CDR3, as DNA: TGTGCCACTAGCAGATGGGACAGAAATACTGAAGCTTTCTTT.

The chain is built from TRBV6-1 and TRBJ2-2; D uncertain. Germline V gene lookup returns CDR1 MNHNS and CDR2 SASEGT. Trimming cost V 2 bases and J 4 bases, with 5 bases left between them. The CDR3 totals 13 residues. CDR3 protein: CASSERFTGELFF. The CDR3 region has the DNA TGTGCCAGCAGTGAACGGTTCACCGGGGAGCTGTTTTTT.

V usage is TRBV3-1 (or the pseudogene TRBV3-2) and J usage is TRBJ1-1, with a possible D match to TRBD1 (5 bases). The CDR3 consists of 15 residues. Germline CDR1 and CDR2: LGHDT and YNNKEL (reference sequence). V lost 3 bases, J lost 0 bases, and 11 bases lay in between. The CDR3 region has the DNA TGTGCCAGCAGCCAGTGGGGACCGTTGAACACTGAAGCTTTCTTT. This codes for CASSQWGPLNTEAFF.

This clone appeared a single time. The chain uses TRBV13 and TRBJ1-6; possible D gene TRBD1, 5 bases. The CDR3 is 16 amino acids. Trimming stripped 4 bases from V and 8 bases from J, with 18 bases between. Per the germline V gene, CDR1 is PRHDT and CDR2 is FYEKMQ (reference sequence). Here the CDR3 reads CASSSQGTQWDSPLHF. CDR3 DNA sequence: TGTGCCAGCAGCTCCCAGGGAACTCAATGGGATTCACCCCTCCACTTT.

CDR3 sequence: CASSTNRGPYEQYF. In DNA, the CDR3 is TGTGCCAGCAGTACCAACAGGGGCCCCTACGAGCAGTACTTC. The chain recombines TRBV6-5 with TRBJ2-7; 7 bases are a match to TRBD1. This CDR3 region has 14 residues. Trimming at V came to 5 bases and at J to 2 bases, leaving 6 bases not matched to a gene. Looked up from germline, CDR1 is MNHEY and CDR2 is SVGAGI.

The chain recombines TRBV2 with TRBJ1-2; the D is unclear. This CDR3 spans 13 amino acids. Germline lookup yields CDR1 SNHLY and CDR2 FYNNEI. Trimming cost V 4 bases and J 1 base, with 7 bases left between them. CDR3 protein: CASSGAGNYGYTF. CDR3 bases: TGTGCCAGCAGTGGCGCGGGTAACTATGGCTACACCTTC.